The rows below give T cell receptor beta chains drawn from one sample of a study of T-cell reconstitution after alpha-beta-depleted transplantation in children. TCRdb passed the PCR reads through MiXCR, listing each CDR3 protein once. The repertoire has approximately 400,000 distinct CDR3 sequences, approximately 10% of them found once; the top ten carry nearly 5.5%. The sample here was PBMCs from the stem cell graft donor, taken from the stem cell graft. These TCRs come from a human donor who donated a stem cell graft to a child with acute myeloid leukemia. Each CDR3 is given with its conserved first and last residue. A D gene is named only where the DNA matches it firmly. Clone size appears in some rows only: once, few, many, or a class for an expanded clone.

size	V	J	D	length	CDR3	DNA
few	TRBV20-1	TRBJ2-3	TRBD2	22	CSARAGDVSLAGGFASTDTQYF	TGCAGTGCTAGAGCGGGCGATGTTAGCCTAGCGGGGGGGTTCGCGAGCACAGATACGCAGTATTTT
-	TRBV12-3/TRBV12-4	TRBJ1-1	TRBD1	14	CASGGQVMNTEAFF	TGTGCCAGCGGAGGACAGGTTATGAACACTGAAGCTTTCTTT
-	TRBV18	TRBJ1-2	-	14	CASSPDKLNYGYTF	TGTGCCAGCTCACCTGACAAGCTCAACTATGGCTACACCTTC
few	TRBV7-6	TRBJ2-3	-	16	CASSLAAAESTDTQYF	TGTGCCAGCAGCTTAGCTGCGGCCGAGAGCACAGATACGCAGTATTTT
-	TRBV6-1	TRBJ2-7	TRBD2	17	CASRRQTSGSTSYEQYF	TGTGCCAGCAGACGCCAGACTAGCGGGAGCACCTCCTACGAGCAGTACTTC
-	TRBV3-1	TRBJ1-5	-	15	CASSPSRGGNQPQHF	TGTGCCAGCAGCCCGTCTAGGGGGGGCAATCAGCCCCAGCATTTT
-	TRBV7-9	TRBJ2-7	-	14	CASSLIGAAYEQYF	TGTGCCAGCAGCTTAATTGGGGCGGCCTACGAGCAGTACTTC
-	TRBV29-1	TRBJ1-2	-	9	CSDQGGYTF	TGCAGCGATCAGGGGGGCTACACCTTC
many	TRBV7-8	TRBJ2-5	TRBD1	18	CASSSSGQGAGWAETQYF	TGTGCCAGCAGCTCGTCCGGACAGGGGGCCGGGTGGGCCGAGACCCAGTACTTC
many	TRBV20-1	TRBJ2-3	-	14	CSAGAGFSTDTQYF	TGCAGTGCTGGTGCGGGTTTTAGCACAGATACGCAGTATTTT